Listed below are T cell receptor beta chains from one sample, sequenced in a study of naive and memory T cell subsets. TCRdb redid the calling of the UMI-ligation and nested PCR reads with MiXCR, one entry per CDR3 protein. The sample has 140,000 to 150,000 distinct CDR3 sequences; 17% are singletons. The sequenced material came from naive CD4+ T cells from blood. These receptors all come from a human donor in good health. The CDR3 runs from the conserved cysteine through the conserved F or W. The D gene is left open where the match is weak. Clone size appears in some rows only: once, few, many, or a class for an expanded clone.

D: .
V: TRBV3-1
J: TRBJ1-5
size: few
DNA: TGTGCCAGCAGCCCTACCATGGACAGTAATAGCAATCAGCCCCAGCATTTT
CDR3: CASSPTMDSNSNQPQHF

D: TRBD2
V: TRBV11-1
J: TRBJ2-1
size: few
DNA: TGTGCCAGCAGCTTAGCACGGGCGGGAGCTAGCTCCTACAATGAGCAGTTCTTC
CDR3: CASSLARAGASSYNEQFF

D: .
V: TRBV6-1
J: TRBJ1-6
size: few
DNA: TGTGCCATCGACAGGCCGAATTCACCCCTCCACTTT
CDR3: CAIDRPNSPLHF

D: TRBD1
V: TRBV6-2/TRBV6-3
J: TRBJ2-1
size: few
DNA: TGTGCCAGCAAACTAACCGGACAGGGGCTGACTAGCCGGTACAATGAGCAGTTCTTC
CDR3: CASKLTGQGLTSRYNEQFF

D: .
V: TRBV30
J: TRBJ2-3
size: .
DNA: TGTGCCTGGAGTGTAGGGGCAGGATCAAGCACAGATACGCAGTATTTT
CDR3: CAWSVGAGSSTDTQYF

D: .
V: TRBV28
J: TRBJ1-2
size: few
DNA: TGTGCCAGCAGCCCCTCGGGTGTGGGCCTTGGCCCTTATGGCTACACCTTC
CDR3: CASSPSGVGLGPYGYTF

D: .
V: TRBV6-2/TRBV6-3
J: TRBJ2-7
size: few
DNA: TGTGCCAGCAGTCGTACAGGTGAGGCAGACGAGCAGTACTTC
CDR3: CASSRTGEADEQYF

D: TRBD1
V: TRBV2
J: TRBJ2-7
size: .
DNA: TGTGCCAGCAGGGGGACAGGGACCGGCGAGCAGTACTTC
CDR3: CASRGTGTGEQYF

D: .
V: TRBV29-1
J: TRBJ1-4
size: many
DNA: TGCAGCGCTGCTGGCAGGGTAGGAGGCATTAATGAAAAACTGTTTTTT
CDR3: CSAAGRVGGINEKLFF

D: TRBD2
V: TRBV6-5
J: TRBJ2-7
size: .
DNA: TGTGCCAGCAGTTACCAACCACTAGCGGGACCGGACGAGCAGTACTTC
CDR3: CASSYQPLAGPDEQYF

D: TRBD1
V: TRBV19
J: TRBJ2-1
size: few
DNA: TGTGCCAGTAGTATAGGCACAGGGGTGACCTACAATGAGCAGTTCTTC
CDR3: CASSIGTGVTYNEQFF

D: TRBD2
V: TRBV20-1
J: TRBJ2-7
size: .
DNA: TGCAGTGCTAAAGTGGGGGGGGGATCCTACGAGCAGTACTTC
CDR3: CSAKVGGGSYEQYF

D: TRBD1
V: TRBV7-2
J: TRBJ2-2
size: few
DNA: TGTGCCAGCAGGAACCAGGGGGCCACCGGGGAGCTGTTTTTT
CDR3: CASRNQGATGELFF

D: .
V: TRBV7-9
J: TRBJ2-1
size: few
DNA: TGTGCCAGCAGCTTAGGGCCTAGTCTTAATGAGCAGTTCTTC
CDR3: CASSLGPSLNEQFF

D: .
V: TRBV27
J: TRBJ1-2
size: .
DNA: TGTGCCAGCAGTTCCGCAGGGACCGTCTATGGCTACACCTTC
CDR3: CASSSAGTVYGYTF

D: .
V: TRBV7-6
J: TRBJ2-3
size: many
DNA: TGTGCCAGCAGCTTACGGGGGAGTAGCACAGATACGCAGTATTTT
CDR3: CASSLRGSSTDTQYF

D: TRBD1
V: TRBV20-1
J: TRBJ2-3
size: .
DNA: TGCAGTGCTAGAGATGCTTGGGGCCGGGACAGGGGTTTGGATACGCAGTATTTT
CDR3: CSARDAWGRDRGLDTQYF

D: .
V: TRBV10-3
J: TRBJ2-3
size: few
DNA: TGTGCCATCAGTGAGTCGGGCCTAGCCGCAGATACGCAGTATTTT
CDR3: CAISESGLAADTQYF

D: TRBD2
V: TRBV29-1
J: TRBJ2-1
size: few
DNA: TGCAGCCTTAAATCGGGGGGGACATTCAATGAGCAGTTCTTC
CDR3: CSLKSGGTFNEQFF

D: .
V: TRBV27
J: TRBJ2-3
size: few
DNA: TGTGCCAGCAGTCCGGATTTCAGCACAGATACGCAGTATTTT
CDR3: CASSPDFSTDTQYF